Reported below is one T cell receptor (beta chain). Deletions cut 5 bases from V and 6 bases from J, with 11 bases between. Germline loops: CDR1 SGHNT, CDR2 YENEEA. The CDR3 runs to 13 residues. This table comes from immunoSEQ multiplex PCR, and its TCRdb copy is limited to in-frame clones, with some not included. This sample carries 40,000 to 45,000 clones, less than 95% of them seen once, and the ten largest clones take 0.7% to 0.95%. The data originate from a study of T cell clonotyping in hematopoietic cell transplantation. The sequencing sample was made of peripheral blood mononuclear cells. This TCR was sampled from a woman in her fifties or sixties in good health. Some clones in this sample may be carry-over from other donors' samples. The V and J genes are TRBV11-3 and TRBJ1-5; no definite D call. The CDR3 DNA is TGTGCCAGCAGCCCAAGTTCCGGTCAGCCCCAGCATTTT. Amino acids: CASSPSSGQPQHF.